This entry lists 20 T cell receptor beta chains sequenced from one sample in a study of technical replicates of blood from four donors. Sequencing was performed with immunoSEQ multiplex PCR; in TCRdb, only in-frame clones are kept and a portion is missing. Of tens of thousands of clones listed, just under 95% were seen once; the top ten hold more than 0.2%. What was sequenced was T cells isolated from PBMCs. The receptors here all came from a human donor in good health.

The chain joins TRBV9 to TRBJ1-1; D is unclear. V was trimmed by 4 bases and J by 3 bases, leaving 13 bases between them. Per germline, CDR1 SGDLS and CDR2 YYNGEE. The CDR3 sequence is 14 residues long. As DNA, the CDR3 is TGTGCCAGCAGCATCGGACTTACCCACACTGAAGCTTTCTTT. Amino acid sequence: CASSIGLTHTEAFF.

This chain joins TRBV5-4 and TRBJ1-4; D not resolved. CDR3 length: 14 amino acids. Germline assignment: CDR1 SGHNT and CDR2 YYREEE (reference sequence). The V end was cut by 6 bases, the J end by 0 bases, with 9 bases between. CDR3 nucleotides: TGTGCCAGCACCGCACAGTCAACTAATGAAAAACTGTTTTTT. Translation gives CASTAQSTNEKLFF.

CDR3 sequence reads: CASSLRFIIPEGQVGGYTF. The CDR3 region has the DNA TGTGCCAGCAGTTTACGCTTTATAATCCCCGAAGGACAGGTTGGAGGCTACACCTTC. The chain is built from TRBV28 and TRBJ1-2; 7 bases are shared with TRBD1. J gave up 8 bases and V 2 bases, and 23 bases lay outside the gene matches. Germline assignment: CDR1 MDHEN and CDR2 SYDVKM. CDR3 length: 19 amino acids.

The DNA for the CDR3 is TGCGCCAGCAGCTCACTAGCGGGGGACTCCTACGAGCAGTACTTC. Encoded protein: CASSSLAGDSYEQYF. The genes are TRBV5-1 and TRBJ2-7; TRBD2 matches at 11 bases. Per germline, CDR1 SGHRS and CDR2 YFSETQ. The CDR3 length is 15 residues. J was trimmed by 0 bases and V by 3 bases; bases with no gene match: 2.

The CDR3 sequence: CASSRAAYNSPLHF. The DNA for the CDR3 is TGTGCCAGCAGCCGTGCGGCCTATAATTCACCCCTCCACTTT. The chain combines TRBV7-9 with TRBJ1-6; D remains ambiguous. Trimming removed 5 bases at V and 2 bases at J, with 7 bases between. In germline, CDR1 is SEHNR, CDR2 FQNEAQ (reference sequence). The CDR3 runs 14 residues.

This sequence joins TRBV5-4 and TRBJ2-7; 9 bases fit TRBD2. Germline loops: CDR1 SGHNT, CDR2 YYREEE (reference sequence). This CDR3 is 15 amino acids long. V was pared by 3 bases and J by 3 bases, with 7 bases of the junction left unmatched. CDR3 amino acids: CASSSQGLAVYEQYF. DNA of the CDR3: TGTGCCAGCAGCTCGCAGGGACTAGCTGTCTACGAGCAGTACTTC. The whole variable domain, remainder taken from reference TRBV5-4 and TRBJ2-7, is ETGVTQSPTHLIKTRGQQVTLRCSSQSGHNTVSWYQQALGQGPQFIFQYYREEENGRGNFPPRFSGLQFPNYSSELNVNALELDDSALYLCASSSQGLAVYEQYFGPGTRLTVT.

J is TRBJ2-5 and V is TRBV19; D gene ambiguous. CDR1 LNHDA and CDR2 SQIVND come from the germline V gene (reference sequence). V lost 1 base and J 2 bases, leaving 11 bases between the germline ends. The CDR3 is 15 amino acids. CDR3 sequence reads: CASSIAVLPQETQYF. In DNA form, the CDR3 reads TGTGCCAGTAGTATAGCCGTACTCCCACAAGAGACCCAGTACTTC. The complete variable domain, with remaining parts taken from reference TRBV19 and TRBJ2-5, reads DGGITQSPKYLFRKEGQNVTLSCEQNLNHDAMYWYRQDPGQGLRLIYYSQIVNDFQKGDIAEGYSVSREKKESFPLTVTSAQKNPTAFYLCASSIAVLPQETQYFGPGTRLLVL.

J is TRBJ2-2 and V is TRBV11-3; D possibly corresponds to TRBD1 (6 bases). Trimming took 6 bases from V and 4 from J, leaving 15 bases between them. Germline assignment: CDR1 SGHNT and CDR2 YENEEA. This CDR3 comprises 15 residues. The CDR3 DNA sequence: TGTGCCAGCAGTCGGGCAGGGGCGAGCACCGGGGAGCTGTTTTTT. This sequence encodes CASSRAGASTGELFF. Based on the CDR3 plus reference TRBV11-3 and TRBJ2-2, the full variable domain is EAGVVQSPRYKIIEKKQPVAFWCNPISGHNTLYWYLQNLGQGPELLIRYENEEAVDDSQLPKDRFSAERLKGVDSTLKIQPAELGDSAVYLCASSRAGASTGELFFGEGSRLTVL.

The J gene is TRBJ2-1, the V gene TRBV21-1; the table's D call of TRBD2 was not tested on the DNA. TRBV21-1 is classified as a pseudogene. The CDR3 contains 18 residues. Here the CDR3 DNA reads TGTGCCAGCAGCAAAGCTGGGGTAGCGGGGGCCTCCTACAATGAGCAGTTCTTC. Translating it yields CASSKAGVAGASYNEQFF.

The chain recombines TRBV14 with TRBJ2-1, with TRBD1 as a possible D gene (6 bases). V shed 0 bases and J shed 8 bases, with 11 bases lying between them. Germline lookup yields CDR1 SGHDN and CDR2 FVKESK. CDR3 length: 14 amino acids. The CDR3 sequence is CASSQEIRGYEQFF. CDR3 DNA: TGTGCCAGCAGCCAAGAGATAAGGGGGTATGAGCAGTTCTTC.

The J gene is TRBJ2-1, the V gene TRBV5-4, with TRBD2 matching 7 bases. The J segment lost 5 bases and the V segment lost 5 bases, leaving 7 bases of the junction unmatched. Germline V CDR1 and CDR2: SGHNT, YYREEE (reference sequence). The CDR3 totals 14 residues. The CDR3 DNA sequence: TGTGCCAGCAGTTACATGGGGAGGGACAATGAGCAGTTCTTC. It yields the protein CASSYMGRDNEQFF. Complete variable domain (other parts from reference TRBV5-4 and TRBJ2-1): ETGVTQSPTHLIKTRGQQVTLRCSSQSGHNTVSWYQQALGQGPQFIFQYYREEENGRGNFPPRFSGLQFPNYSSELNVNALELDDSALYLCASSYMGRDNEQFFGPGTRLTVL.

J is TRBJ1-4 and V is TRBV23-1, with D perhaps TRBD1 (5 bases). TRBV23-1 is marked as an open reading frame, function uncertain. Trimming took 1 base from V and 8 from J, leaving 20 bases between them. The CDR3 totals 17 residues. The CDR3 DNA sequence: TGCGCCAGCAGTCAATGTACAACTATAGGGGTAGGAGAAAAACTGTTTTTT. Encoded protein: CASSQCTTIGVGEKLFF.

The chain uses TRBV18 and TRBJ1-1, with 7 bases that match TRBD1. The CDR3 totals 14 residues. After removal of 5 bases from V and 3 bases from J, the junction contained 6 bases not matched to a gene. Germline V lookup: CDR1 KGHSH, CDR2 LQKENI. The CDR3 nucleotides are TGTGCCAGCTCAACACAGGGGCAAGACACTGAAGCTTTCTTT. This gives the protein CASSTQGQDTEAFF.

The V call is TRBV11-2, the J call TRBJ2-5; 13 bases agree with TRBD2. The J segment lost 2 bases and the V segment lost 5 bases, leaving 2 bases of the junction unmatched. This CDR3 is 15 amino acids long. Germline CDR1 SGHAT, CDR2 FQNNGV. The CDR3 spells CASSRTSGGQETQYF. Written as DNA, the CDR3 is TGTGCCAGCAGCCGGACTAGCGGGGGACAAGAGACCCAGTACTTC.

The chain carries TRBV19 and TRBJ1-6; possibly TRBD1 for D (6 bases). V shed 7 bases and J shed 10 bases, with 17 bases lying between them. There are 14 residues in the CDR3. Per the germline V gene, CDR1 is LNHDA and CDR2 is SQIVND (reference sequence). The CDR3 DNA is TGTGCCAGTACCGAGGGGGGGGCACACTCACCCCTCCACTTT. Encoded protein: CASTEGGAHSPLHF. The full variable domain, with the rest looked up from reference TRBV19 and TRBJ1-6, is DGGITQSPKYLFRKEGQNVTLSCEQNLNHDAMYWYRQDPGQGLRLIYYSQIVNDFQKGDIAEGYSVSREKKESFPLTVTSAQKNPTAFYLCASTEGGAHSPLHFGNGTRLTVT.

The rearrangement links TRBV6-6 to TRBJ2-7; 10 bases are a match to TRBD2. The CDR3 is made up of 14 amino acids. Germline-derived CDR1 and CDR2 are MNHNY and SVGAGI (reference sequence). V shed 10 bases and J 6 bases; nucleotides not matched to a gene: 12. The CDR3 coding sequence is TGTGCCACCCTAGCGGGAGAGGGATGGGGCGAGCAGTACTTC. Protein: CATLAGEGWGEQYF.

This chain joins TRBV5-1 and TRBJ2-1; perhaps TRBD1 as D (6 bases). V lost 2 bases and J 10 bases, leaving 10 bases between the germline ends. The germline gives CDR1 SGHRS, CDR2 YFSETQ. This CDR3 is built from 12 residues. The CDR3 DNA reads as TGCGCCAGCAGCTTACAGGGAAGGGAGCAGTTCTTC. Translation: CASSLQGREQFF.

The chain couples TRBV28 to TRBJ2-7, with 8 bases fitting TRBD2. This CDR3 contains 12 residues. V gave up 7 bases and J gave up 12 bases; unmatched junction bases: 11. Looked up from germline, CDR1 is MDHEN and CDR2 is SYDVKM. CDR3: CASNYRGGPTYF. CDR3 DNA: TGTGCCAGCAATTACCGGGGGGGTCCGACGTACTTC. The whole variable domain, remainder taken from reference TRBV28 and TRBJ2-7, is DVKVTQSSRYLVKRTGEKVFLECVQDMDHENMFWYRQDPGLGLRLIYFSYDVKMKEKGDIPEGYSVSREKKERFSLILESASTNQTSMYLCASNYRGGPTYFGPGTRLTVT.

The V gene is TRBV5-5, the J gene TRBJ2-1; D perhaps matches TRBD2 (6 bases). V lost 0 bases and J lost 10, with 14 bases in between. CDR1 and CDR2 from the germline V gene are SGHKS and YYEKEE (reference sequence). The CDR3 is made up of 14 amino acids. This CDR3 is CASSLGAGSGEQFF. DNA of the CDR3: TGTGCCAGCAGCTTGGGCGCGGGGTCAGGGGAGCAGTTCTTC.

The chain uses TRBV7-2 and TRBJ2-5; D remains ambiguous. The germline CDR1 and CDR2 sequences are SGHTA and FQGNSA. This CDR3 spans 13 amino acids. Trimming stripped 4 bases from V and 2 bases from J, with 8 bases between. The CDR3 reads CASSSLLQETQYF. CDR3 coding DNA: TGTGCCAGCAGCTCCCTCCTACAAGAGACCCAGTACTTC.